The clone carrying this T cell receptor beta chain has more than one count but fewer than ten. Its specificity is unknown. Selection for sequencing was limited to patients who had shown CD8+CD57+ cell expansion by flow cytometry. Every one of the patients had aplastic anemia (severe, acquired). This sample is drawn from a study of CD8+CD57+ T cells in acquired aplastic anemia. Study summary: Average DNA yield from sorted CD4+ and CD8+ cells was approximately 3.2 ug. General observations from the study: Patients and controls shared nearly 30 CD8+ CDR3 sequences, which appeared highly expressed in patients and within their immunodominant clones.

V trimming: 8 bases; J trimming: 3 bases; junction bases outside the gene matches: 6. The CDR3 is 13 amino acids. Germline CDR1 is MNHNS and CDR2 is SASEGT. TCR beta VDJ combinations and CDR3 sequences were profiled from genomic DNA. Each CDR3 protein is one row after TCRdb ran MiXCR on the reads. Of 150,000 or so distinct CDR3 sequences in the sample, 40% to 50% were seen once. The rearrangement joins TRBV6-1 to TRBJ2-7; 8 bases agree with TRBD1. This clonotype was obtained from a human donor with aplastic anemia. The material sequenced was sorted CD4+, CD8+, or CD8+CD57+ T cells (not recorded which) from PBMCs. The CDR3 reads CASRTGLGYEQYF. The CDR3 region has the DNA TGTGCCAGCCGGACAGGGCTCGGCTACGAGCAGTACTTC.